This T cell receptor beta chain appears in the sequencing data of a study of CD8+ T cells in alopecia areata. Treatment meaning: oral pan-JAK inhibitor, 5-10 mg twice daily. A few counts support this clone. The V gene lost 2 bases and the J gene lost 2 bases, with 9 bases spanning the gap. CDR3 length: 14 residues. Germline V lookup: CDR1 SGHVS, CDR2 FQNEAQ. Following RNA extraction, reverse transcription yielded cDNA that acted as the sequencing template. Sequencing used immunoSEQ multiplex PCR; TCRdb keeps in-frame clones, though not all of them. The profile shows fewer than 250,000 clones, more than 55% of them singletons.

This TCR came from a human donor with alopecia areata. The chain couples TRBV7-8 to TRBJ1-2; D call uncertain. Sample: CD4+ T cells sorted from blood, taken at week 4, from a patient treated with tofacitinib. The CDR3 DNA sequence: TGTGCCAGCAGCTTATCACAGACAAACTATGGCTACACCTTC. The encoded protein is CASSLSQTNYGYTF.